The TCR beta chain under discussion was sequenced for a study of T cells of healthy individuals. A single record per CDR3 protein comes from TCRdb applying MiXCR to the 5' RACE reads. The sample carries tens of thousands of distinct CDR3 sequences, 4% to 5.5% recorded once. CDR3 size: 14 residues. The V gene end was trimmed by 2 bases and the J gene end by 6 bases; junction bases not matched to a gene: 2. Per the germline V gene, CDR1 is MNHEY and CDR2 is SVGEGT. This clonotype appeared many times. This chain joins TRBV6-2 or TRBV6-3 and TRBJ1-5, with TRBD1 identical over 9 bases. This receptor was identified in a female donor in good health. DNA of the CDR3: TGTGCCAGCAGTTACGGGGGACAGGGTCAGCCCCAGCATTTT. Protein sequence: CASSYGGQGQPQHF.